This entry lists 3 T cell receptor beta chains sequenced from one sample in a study of blood T cell repertoires in COVID-19. Some clones are missing from TCRdb's copy, which holds only in-frame ones; the method was immunoSEQ multiplex PCR. The repertoire includes about 200,000 clones, about 90% of them detected once, and 1.5% to 2% sits in the top ten. Sequencing input: peripheral blood. The receptors derive from a man between 18 and 29 years old with active or convalescent COVID-19.

This chain connects TRBV30 to TRBJ1-5, with D unclear. The CDR3 contains 14 residues. V lost 2 bases, J lost 0 bases, and 8 bases lay in between. The germline CDR1 and CDR2 sequences are GTSNPN and SVGIG (reference sequence). Written as DNA, the CDR3 is TGTGCCTGGAGTTGGCCCACTAGCAATCAGCCCCAGCATTTT. Translating it yields CAWSWPTSNQPQHF.

The V and J genes are TRBV27 and TRBJ2-1, with a possible D match to TRBD2 (5 bases). Germline CDR1 reads MNHEY; CDR2 reads SMNVEV (reference sequence). The germline V and J ends were trimmed by 8 bases and 1 base, with 15 bases remaining between them. The CDR3 covers 15 residues. This CDR3 reads CASDPEGPSYNEQFF. As DNA, the CDR3 is TGTGCCAGCGACCCCGAGGGCCCTTCCTACAATGAGCAGTTCTTC.

The V and J genes are TRBV19 and TRBJ1-5, with TRBD1 as a possible D gene (5 bases). Germline V gene data show CDR1 as LNHDA and CDR2 as SQIVND (reference sequence). V was cut by 3 bases and J by 3 bases, with 12 bases left in between. The CDR3 is 15 amino acids. The CDR3 here is CASSIIRDFNQPQHF. As DNA, the CDR3 is TGTGCCAGTAGTATCATCCGGGACTTCAATCAGCCCCAGCATTTT.